This T cell receptor beta chain was profiled in a study of T cell repertoires in cytomegalovirus infection (dated by TCRdb to about 2019). As for the study more broadly: The HLA type of each donor mattered for the analysis, because public TCR beta signatures pointed to carriage of CMV infection along with the matching HLA type. Beyond this particular receptor, the publication reports: The ex vivo response was dominated by HLA-C-restricted CMV-specific TCR beta clonotypes, which also provided the single most frequent clonotype in two of eight donors. In both this cohort and an independent roughly 350-donor cohort, the cumulative frequency of public TCR beta family members distinguished carriers of CMV infection plus the relevant HLA type.

TCRdb lists the instrument as Illumina HiSeq 1500. The raw public data were reprocessed by TCRdb itself: fastp quality trimming at Q25, MiXCR clonotype calling, in-frame beta chains only. Records with the same CDR3 protein are collapsed into one entry carrying the most frequent genes and DNA. Here the sample has tens of thousands of distinct CDR3 sequences; 25% to 40% occur a single time. The ten largest clones take up around 70% of the sample. The CDR3 numbers 11 residues from cysteine through phenylalanine. Solely the CDR3 DNA is kept, with 33 bases framed from the first base. The V end loses 5 bases and the J end loses 8 bases, and a stretch of 9 bases separates them. CDR1 and CDR2 (GTSNPN, SVGIG) derive from the germline V gene (reference sequence). With respect to this clonotype: The clone's antigen remains unknown. Base qualities are missing; no much larger clone stands one base away.

Sequenced material: PBMCs, sequenced either directly or after in vitro stimulation (not recorded which). This TCR came from a human donor in good health (CMV status not recorded). Some clones in this sample may be carry-over from other donors' samples. The V gene is TRBV30 and the J gene is TRBJ2-2; the D gene cannot be named for sure. The nucleotide sequence reads TGTGCCTGGCAGTTTGGGGGGGAGCTGTTTTTT. Its protein reads: CAWQFGGELFF. Where the CDR3 stops, the reference TRBV30 and TRBJ2-2 genes take over; the full variable domain is SQTIHQWPATLVQPVGSPLSLECTVEGTSNPNLYWYRQAAGRGLQLLFYSVGIGQISSEVPQNLSASRPQDRQFILSSKKLLLSDSGFYLCAWQFGGELFFGEGSRLTVL.